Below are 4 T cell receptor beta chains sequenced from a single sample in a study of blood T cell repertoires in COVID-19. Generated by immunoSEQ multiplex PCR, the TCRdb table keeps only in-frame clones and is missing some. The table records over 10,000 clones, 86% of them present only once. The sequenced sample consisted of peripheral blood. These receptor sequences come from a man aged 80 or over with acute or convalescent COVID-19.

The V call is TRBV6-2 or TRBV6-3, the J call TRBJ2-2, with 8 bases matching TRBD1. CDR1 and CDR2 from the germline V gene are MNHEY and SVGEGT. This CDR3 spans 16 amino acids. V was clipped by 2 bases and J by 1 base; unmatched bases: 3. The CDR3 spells CASSYPTGENTGELFF. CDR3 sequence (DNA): TGTGCCAGCAGTTACCCGACAGGGGAGAACACCGGGGAGCTGTTTTTT.

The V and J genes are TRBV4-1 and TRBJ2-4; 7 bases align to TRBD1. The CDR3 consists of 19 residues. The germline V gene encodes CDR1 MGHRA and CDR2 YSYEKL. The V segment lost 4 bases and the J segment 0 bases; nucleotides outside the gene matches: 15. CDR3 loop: CASSPGQEAYILAKNIQYF. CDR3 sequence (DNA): TGCGCCAGCAGCCCAGGACAGGAGGCCTACATACTAGCCAAAAACATTCAGTACTTC.

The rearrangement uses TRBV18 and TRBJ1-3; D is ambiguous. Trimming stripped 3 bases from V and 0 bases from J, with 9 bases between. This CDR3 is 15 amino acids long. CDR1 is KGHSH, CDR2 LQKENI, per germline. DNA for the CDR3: TGTGCCAGCTCACCGGCCAGTCTCTCTGGAAACACCATATATTTT. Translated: CASSPASLSGNTIYF.

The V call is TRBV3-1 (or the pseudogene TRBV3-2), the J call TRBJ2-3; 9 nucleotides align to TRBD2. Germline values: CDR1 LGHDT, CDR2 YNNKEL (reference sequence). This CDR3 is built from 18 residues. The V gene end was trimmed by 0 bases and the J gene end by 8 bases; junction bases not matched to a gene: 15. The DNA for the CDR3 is TGTGCCAGCAGCCAAGATTTGGCGGGGGGGCCGACCATTGTTACGCAGTATTTT. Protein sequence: CASSQDLAGGPTIVTQYF.